A selection of T cell receptor beta chains follows, all from one sample in a study of T-cell reconstitution after alpha-beta-depleted transplantation in children. TCRdb re-derived calls from the PCR reads in MiXCR, one entry per CDR3 protein. The repertoire holds 640,000 or so distinct CDR3 sequences, 16% seen once, with 1.1% in the top ten. The sequencing used PBMCs from the stem cell graft donor, collected from the stem cell graft. These receptors were obtained from a human donor who donated a stem cell graft to a child with acute myeloid leukemia. CDR3s include the opening cysteine and the closing phenylalanine or tryptophan. A D gene is named only where the DNA matches it firmly. Not all rows give a size; the values are once, few, many and, for expanded clones, a class.

abundance: many
v_gene: TRBV28
d_gene: .
j_gene: TRBJ1-1
CDR3aa: CASSFRYNHEAFF
CDR3nt: TGTGCCAGCAGTTTTCGGTACAATCATGAAGCTTTCTTT

abundance: .
v_gene: TRBV12-3/TRBV12-4
d_gene: .
j_gene: TRBJ1-5
CDR3aa: CASSLLKNQPQHF
CDR3nt: TGTGCCAGCAGTTTGTTAAAGAATCAGCCCCAGCATTTT

abundance: many
v_gene: TRBV20-1
d_gene: .
j_gene: TRBJ2-1
CDR3aa: CSATGGPLANEQFF
CDR3nt: TGCAGTGCCACCGGGGGTCCTCTCGCCAATGAGCAGTTCTTC

abundance: .
v_gene: TRBV14
d_gene: .
j_gene: TRBJ2-1
CDR3aa: CASSLGHQYNEQFF
CDR3nt: TGTGCCAGCAGCCTGGGACACCAGTACAATGAGCAGTTCTTC

abundance: many
v_gene: TRBV29-1
d_gene: TRBD2
j_gene: TRBJ2-3
CDR3aa: CSASAGLGDTQYF
CDR3nt: TGCAGCGCCTCAGCGGGGTTGGGCGATACGCAGTATTTT

abundance: .
v_gene: TRBV24-1
d_gene: .
j_gene: TRBJ2-3
CDR3aa: CATSNGPERYF
CDR3nt: TGTGCCACCAGTAACGGACCCGAGAGGTATTTT

abundance: .
v_gene: TRBV11-2
d_gene: .
j_gene: TRBJ1-1
CDR3aa: CASSHWTRLNTEAFF
CDR3nt: TGTGCCAGCAGTCATTGGACAAGACTCAACACTGAAGCTTTCTTT

abundance: few
v_gene: TRBV4-3
d_gene: .
j_gene: TRBJ1-6
CDR3aa: CASSQVATGGGSPLHF
CDR3nt: TGCGCCAGCAGCCAAGTAGCAACCGGGGGCGGGTCACCCCTCCACTTT

abundance: .
v_gene: TRBV7-2
d_gene: TRBD1
j_gene: TRBJ2-5
CDR3aa: CASSSLGTGRQTQYF
CDR3nt: TGTGCCAGCAGCTCCCTTGGGACAGGGAGGCAGACCCAGTACTTC

abundance: few
v_gene: TRBV11-2
d_gene: TRBD1
j_gene: TRBJ1-5
CDR3aa: CASSLVAGGQPQHF
CDR3nt: TGTGCCAGCAGCTTAGTGGCAGGGGGTCAGCCCCAGCATTTT

abundance: many
v_gene: TRBV12-3/TRBV12-4
d_gene: .
j_gene: TRBJ1-1
CDR3aa: CASSFFVEENTEAFF
CDR3nt: TGTGCCAGCAGCTTCTTCGTGGAAGAGAACACTGAAGCTTTCTTT

abundance: once
v_gene: TRBV6-1
d_gene: .
j_gene: TRBJ2-5
CDR3aa: CASSVEWGGEETQYF
CDR3nt: TGTGCCAGCAGCGTCGAGTGGGGCGGGGAAGAGACCCAGTACTTC

abundance: few
v_gene: TRBV5-1
d_gene: TRBD1
j_gene: TRBJ2-5
CDR3aa: CASSFSGTGGQETQYF
CDR3nt: TGCGCCAGCAGCTTTTCCGGGACAGGTGGCCAAGAGACCCAGTACTTC

abundance: many
v_gene: TRBV15
d_gene: .
j_gene: TRBJ1-1
CDR3aa: CATSTRWERTEAFF
CDR3nt: TGTGCCACCAGCACTAGATGGGAGAGGACTGAAGCTTTCTTT

abundance: .
v_gene: TRBV10-3
d_gene: .
j_gene: TRBJ2-3
CDR3aa: CAISETSGVSIDTQYF
CDR3nt: TGTGCCATCAGTGAGACATCAGGGGTGAGCATAGATACGCAGTATTTT

abundance: .
v_gene: TRBV12-3/TRBV12-4
d_gene: .
j_gene: TRBJ2-7
CDR3aa: CASSLAMSYEQYF
CDR3nt: TGTGCCAGCAGTTTAGCCATGTCCTACGAGCAGTACTTC

abundance: .
v_gene: TRBV20-1
d_gene: .
j_gene: TRBJ1-4
CDR3aa: CSARDIARGGEKLFF
CDR3nt: TGCAGTGCTAGAGATATTGCCAGGGGTGGAGAAAAACTGTTTTTT

abundance: few
v_gene: TRBV7-9
d_gene: .
j_gene: TRBJ2-2
CDR3aa: CAASPSNTGELFF
CDR3nt: TGTGCCGCCAGTCCCTCGAACACCGGGGAGCTGTTTTTT

abundance: .
v_gene: TRBV5-5
d_gene: .
j_gene: TRBJ2-3
CDR3aa: CASSSTGSHPGTDTQYF
CDR3nt: TGTGCCAGCAGTTCGACGGGCAGCCACCCTGGCACAGATACGCAGTATTTT

abundance: few
v_gene: TRBV27
d_gene: .
j_gene: TRBJ1-5
CDR3aa: CASSRFEGFDNQPQHF
CDR3nt: TGTGCCAGCAGCCGTTTTGAGGGGTTCGACAATCAGCCCCAGCATTTT

abundance: few
v_gene: TRBV7-8
d_gene: TRBD1
j_gene: TRBJ1-2
CDR3aa: CASSLAGQGFGYTF
CDR3nt: TGTGCCAGCAGCTTAGCCGGACAGGGCTTTGGCTACACCTTC

abundance: few
v_gene: TRBV24-1
d_gene: TRBD2
j_gene: TRBJ2-1
CDR3aa: CATSDFTGGRYNEQFF
CDR3nt: TGTGCCACCAGTGATTTTACCGGGGGGAGGTACAATGAGCAGTTCTTC

abundance: .
v_gene: TRBV5-1
d_gene: .
j_gene: TRBJ1-4
CDR3aa: CASSLGRGLPRREKLFF
CDR3nt: TGCGCCAGCAGCTTGGGCCGGGGACTGCCCAGGCGGGAAAAACTGTTTTTT

abundance: many
v_gene: TRBV6-5
d_gene: .
j_gene: TRBJ1-6
CDR3aa: CASSFTNLNSPLHF
CDR3nt: TGTGCCAGCAGTTTCACAAATTTAAATTCACCCCTCCACTTT

abundance: few
v_gene: TRBV4-1
d_gene: TRBD2
j_gene: TRBJ2-3
CDR3aa: CASSQDHLSGGAALAWTDTQYF
CDR3nt: TGCGCCAGCAGCCAAGACCACCTTAGCGGGGGGGCAGCCTTAGCTTGGACAGATACGCAGTATTTT

abundance: .
v_gene: TRBV18
d_gene: .
j_gene: TRBJ2-5
CDR3aa: CASSPSFGVATQYF
CDR3nt: TGTGCCAGCTCACCATCTTTCGGGGTCGCGACCCAGTACTTC

abundance: few
v_gene: TRBV12-3/TRBV12-4
d_gene: .
j_gene: TRBJ2-5
CDR3aa: CASSLWGARGETQYF
CDR3nt: TGTGCCAGCAGTTTATGGGGGGCCAGGGGAGAGACCCAGTACTTC

abundance: many
v_gene: TRBV20-1
d_gene: TRBD1
j_gene: TRBJ1-5
CDR3aa: CSAGTVNQPQHF
CDR3nt: TGCAGTGCTGGGACAGTCAATCAGCCCCAGCATTTT

abundance: many
v_gene: TRBV4-1
d_gene: .
j_gene: TRBJ2-3
CDR3aa: CASSQQFPSTDTQYF
CDR3nt: TGCGCCAGCAGCCAACAGTTCCCCAGCACAGATACGCAGTATTTT

abundance: many
v_gene: TRBV12-3/TRBV12-4
d_gene: TRBD2
j_gene: TRBJ2-1
CDR3aa: CASSFPRRLAGGEQFF
CDR3nt: TGTGCCAGCAGTTTCCCTAGGAGGTTAGCGGGGGGGGAGCAGTTCTTC

abundance: few
v_gene: TRBV7-8
d_gene: .
j_gene: TRBJ2-1
CDR3aa: CASSSGDLLNEQFF
CDR3nt: TGTGCCAGCAGCTCCGGGGATCTACTTAATGAGCAGTTCTTC

abundance: few
v_gene: TRBV5-1
d_gene: TRBD1
j_gene: TRBJ1-5
CDR3aa: CASSLGTGASSNQPQHF
CDR3nt: TGCGCCAGCAGCCTCGGGACAGGGGCGTCCAGCAATCAGCCCCAGCATTTT

abundance: .
v_gene: TRBV5-1
d_gene: .
j_gene: TRBJ2-3
CDR3aa: CASSLARSESDTQYF
CDR3nt: TGCGCCAGCAGCTTGGCCAGGTCCGAGTCAGATACGCAGTATTTT

abundance: .
v_gene: TRBV6-1
d_gene: TRBD2
j_gene: TRBJ2-5
CDR3aa: CASRVELAGEETQYF
CDR3nt: TGTGCCAGCAGGGTGGAACTAGCGGGGGAAGAGACCCAGTACTTC

abundance: .
v_gene: TRBV14
d_gene: .
j_gene: TRBJ2-1
CDR3aa: CASSPFRGNEQFF
CDR3nt: TGTGCCAGCAGCCCATTCCGGGGTAATGAGCAGTTCTTC

abundance: .
v_gene: TRBV27
d_gene: .
j_gene: TRBJ1-1
CDR3aa: CASSLLAGIGEAFF
CDR3nt: TGTGCCAGCAGTTTACTAGCAGGGATTGGTGAAGCTTTCTTT

abundance: few
v_gene: TRBV7-9
d_gene: TRBD1
j_gene: TRBJ1-1
CDR3aa: CASSFPKDRGGTEAFF
CDR3nt: TGTGCCAGCAGCTTCCCCAAGGACAGGGGTGGAACTGAAGCTTTCTTT

abundance: many
v_gene: TRBV20-1
d_gene: TRBD2
j_gene: TRBJ2-3
CDR3aa: CSAAPTSGGAGDTQYF
CDR3nt: TGCAGTGCTGCCCCGACTAGCGGGGGGGCAGGAGATACGCAGTATTTT

abundance: many
v_gene: TRBV20-1
d_gene: .
j_gene: TRBJ2-3
CDR3aa: CSARPPRGAPDTQYF
CDR3nt: TGCAGTGCTAGACCACCGCGCGGGGCCCCAGATACGCAGTATTTT

abundance: many
v_gene: TRBV20-1
d_gene: .
j_gene: TRBJ2-7
CDR3aa: CSATRDTGSTYEQYF
CDR3nt: TGCAGTGCGACAAGAGACACAGGGTCTACCTACGAGCAGTACTTC

abundance: many
v_gene: TRBV20-1
d_gene: TRBD1
j_gene: TRBJ1-1
CDR3aa: CSARLRDRVNTEAFF
CDR3nt: TGCAGTGCTAGGCTCCGGGACAGGGTGAACACTGAAGCTTTCTTT